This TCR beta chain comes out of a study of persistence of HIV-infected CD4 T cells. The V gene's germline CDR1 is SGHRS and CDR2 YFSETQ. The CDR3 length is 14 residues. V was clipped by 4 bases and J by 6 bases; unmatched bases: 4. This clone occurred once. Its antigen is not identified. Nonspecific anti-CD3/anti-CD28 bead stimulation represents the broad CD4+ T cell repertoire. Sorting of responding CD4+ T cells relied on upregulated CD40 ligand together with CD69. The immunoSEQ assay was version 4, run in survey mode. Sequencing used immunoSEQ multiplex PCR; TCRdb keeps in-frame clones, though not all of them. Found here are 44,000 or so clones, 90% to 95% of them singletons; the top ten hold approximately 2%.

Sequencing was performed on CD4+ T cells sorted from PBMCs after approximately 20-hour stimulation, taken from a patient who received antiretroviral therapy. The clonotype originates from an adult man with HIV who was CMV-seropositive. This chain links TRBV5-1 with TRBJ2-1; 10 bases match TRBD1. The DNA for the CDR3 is TGCGCCAGCAGCGCCGGGACAGGGGCCAATGAGCAGTTCTTC. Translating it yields CASSAGTGANEQFF. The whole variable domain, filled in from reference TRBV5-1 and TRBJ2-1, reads KAGVTQTPRYLIKTRGQQVTLSCSPISGHRSVSWYQQTPGQGLQFLFEYFSETQRNKGNFPGRFSGRQFSNSRSEMNVSTLELGDSALYLCASSAGTGANEQFFGPGTRLTVL.